The text below deals with one T cell receptor (beta chain). Authors' data handling: Nucleated cell number was recorded as an estimate derived from reference gene primer amplification. The repertoire was sequenced with immunoSEQ multiplex PCR; TCRdb's copy has only in-frame clones and lacks some. For V, J and clone size, that table is used; D and trimming come from the DNA. The table includes roughly 200,000 clones, about 90% detected once. This specimen belongs to a study of blood T cell repertoires in COVID-19. The sample consisted of peripheral blood. This TCR was sampled from a man aged 45-65 years with acute or convalescent COVID-19.

CDR3 amino acids: CASSYGTGGNEQFF. In nucleotides, the CDR3 is TGTGCCAGCAGTTACGGGACAGGGGGCAATGAGCAGTTCTTC. V usage is TRBV11-3 and J usage is TRBJ2-1, with 11 bases aligning to TRBD1. Germline V CDR1 and CDR2: SGHNT, YENEEA. The length of the CDR3 is 14 residues. V lost 6 bases and J lost 6; bases outside the gene matches: 4.